This TCR beta chain stems from a study of T cells in Graves' hyperthyroidism and ophthalmopathy. CDR3 length equals 14 residues. V lost 5 bases and J 2 bases, leaving 10 bases between the germline ends. From germline, CDR1 is SGHTA and CDR2 FQGTGA. Study-level points and caveats: Before onset, by a median of around six months, the model predicted ophthalmopathy. In the analysis, a 13 V-J model separated ophthalmopathy from stable hyperthyroidism.

For this clonotype: Its target is unknown.

TCR beta CDR3 regions were amplified from RNA transcripts. Primed by the HTBI set, a first-round RT-PCR was run on the TCR CDR3. One entry per CDR3 protein results from TCRdb running MiXCR on the multiplex PCR reads. In the table there are around 580,000 distinct CDR3 sequences, more than 45% of which are singletons. The chain has TRBV7-3 and TRBJ2-1; no firm D call. This clonotype was sampled from a woman between 18 and 29 years old with Graves' hyperthyroidism. Sequencing was done on a sample of peripheral blood or thyroid tissue (not recorded which). This CDR3 reads CASSNTEPYNEQFF. CDR3 sequence (DNA): TGTGCCAGCAGCAACACAGAGCCCTACAATGAGCAGTTCTTC.